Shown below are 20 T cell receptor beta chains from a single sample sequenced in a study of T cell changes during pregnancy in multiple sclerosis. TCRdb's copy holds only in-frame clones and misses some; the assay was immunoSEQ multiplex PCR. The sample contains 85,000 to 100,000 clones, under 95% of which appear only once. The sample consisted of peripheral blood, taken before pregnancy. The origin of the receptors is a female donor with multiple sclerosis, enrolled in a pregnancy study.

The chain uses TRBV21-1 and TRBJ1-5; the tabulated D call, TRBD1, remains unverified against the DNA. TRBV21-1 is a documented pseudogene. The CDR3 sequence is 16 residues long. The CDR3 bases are TGTGCCAGCAGCAAAGCCAGGCACACCAGCAATCAGCCCCAGCATTTT. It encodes CASSKARHTSNQPQHF.

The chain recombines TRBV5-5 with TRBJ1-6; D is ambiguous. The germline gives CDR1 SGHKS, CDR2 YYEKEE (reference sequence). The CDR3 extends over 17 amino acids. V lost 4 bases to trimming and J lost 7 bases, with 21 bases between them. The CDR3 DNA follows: TGTGCCAGCAGCCTCTACACGGATTCCCGCGGGAATTCACCCCTCCACTTT. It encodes CASSLYTDSRGNSPLHF.

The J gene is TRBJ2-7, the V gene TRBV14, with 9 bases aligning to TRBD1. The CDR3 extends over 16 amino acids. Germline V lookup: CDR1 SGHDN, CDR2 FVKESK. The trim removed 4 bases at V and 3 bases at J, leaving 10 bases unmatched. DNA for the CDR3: TGTGCCAGCAGCCTGCCAGGACAGGGGAGCGGCTACGAGCAGTACTTC. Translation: CASSLPGQGSGYEQYF. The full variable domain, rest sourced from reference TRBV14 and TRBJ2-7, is EAGVTQFPSHSVIEKGQTVTLRCDPISGHDNLYWYRRVMGKEIKFLLHFVKESKQDESGMPNNRFLAERTGGTYSTLKVQPAELEDSGVYFCASSLPGQGSGYEQYFGPGTRLTVT.

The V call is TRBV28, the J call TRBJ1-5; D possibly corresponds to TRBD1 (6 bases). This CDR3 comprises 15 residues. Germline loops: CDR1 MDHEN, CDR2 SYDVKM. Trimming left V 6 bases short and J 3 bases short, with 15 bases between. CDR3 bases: TGTGCCAGCAGCTCCCATGGGGGCGTCAATCAGCCCCAGCATTTT. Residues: CASSSHGGVNQPQHF.

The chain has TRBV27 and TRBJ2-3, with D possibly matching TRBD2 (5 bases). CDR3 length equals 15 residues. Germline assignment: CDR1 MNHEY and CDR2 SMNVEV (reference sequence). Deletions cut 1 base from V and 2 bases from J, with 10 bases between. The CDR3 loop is CASSLFGEFTDTQYF. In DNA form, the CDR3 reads TGTGCCAGCAGTTTATTCGGGGAATTCACAGATACGCAGTATTTT.

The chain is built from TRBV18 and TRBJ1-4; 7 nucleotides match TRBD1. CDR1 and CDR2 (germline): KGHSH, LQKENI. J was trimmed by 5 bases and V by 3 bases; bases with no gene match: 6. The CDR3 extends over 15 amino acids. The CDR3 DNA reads TGTGCCAGCTCACCGCCGGGACAGCCGAATGAAAAACTGTTTTTT. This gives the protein CASSPPGQPNEKLFF.

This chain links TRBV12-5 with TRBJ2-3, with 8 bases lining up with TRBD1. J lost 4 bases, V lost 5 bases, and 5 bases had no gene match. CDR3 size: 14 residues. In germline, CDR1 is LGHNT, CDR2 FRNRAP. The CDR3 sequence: CASGKGQGSDTQYF. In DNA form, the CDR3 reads TGTGCTAGTGGTAAAGGACAGGGTTCAGATACGCAGTATTTT.

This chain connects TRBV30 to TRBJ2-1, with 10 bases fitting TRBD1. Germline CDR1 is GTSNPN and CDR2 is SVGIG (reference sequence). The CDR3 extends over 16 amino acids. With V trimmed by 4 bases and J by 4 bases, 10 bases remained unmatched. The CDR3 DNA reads TGTGCCTGGACCCCTGTCGGGACAGGGGTTTACAATGAGCAGTTCTTC. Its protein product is CAWTPVGTGVYNEQFF.

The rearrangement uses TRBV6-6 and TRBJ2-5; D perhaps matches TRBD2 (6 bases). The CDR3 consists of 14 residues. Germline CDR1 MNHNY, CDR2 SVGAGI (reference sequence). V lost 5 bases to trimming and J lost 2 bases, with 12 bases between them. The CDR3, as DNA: TGTGCCAGCAGTACCGGGACTTATCAAGAGACCCAGTACTTC. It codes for CASSTGTYQETQYF.

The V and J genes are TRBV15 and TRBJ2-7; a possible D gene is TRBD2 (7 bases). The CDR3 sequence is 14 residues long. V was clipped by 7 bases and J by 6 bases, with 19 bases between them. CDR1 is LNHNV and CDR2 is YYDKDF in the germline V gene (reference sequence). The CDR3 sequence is CATMHGGGRVEQYF. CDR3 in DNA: TGTGCCACCATGCACGGGGGCGGGAGAGTCGAGCAGTACTTC.

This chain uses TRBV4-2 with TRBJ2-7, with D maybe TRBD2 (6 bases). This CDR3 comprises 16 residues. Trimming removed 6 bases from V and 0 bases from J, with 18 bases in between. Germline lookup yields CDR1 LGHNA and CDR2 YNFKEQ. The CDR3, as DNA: TGTGCCAGCAGAGACGATTATGGGACTCTCTCCTACGAGCAGTACTTC. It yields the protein CASRDDYGTLSYEQYF.

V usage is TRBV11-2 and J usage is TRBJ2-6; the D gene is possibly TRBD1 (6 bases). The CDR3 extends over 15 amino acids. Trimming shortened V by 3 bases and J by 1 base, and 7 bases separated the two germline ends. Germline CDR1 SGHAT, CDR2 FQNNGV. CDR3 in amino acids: CASSFQGSGANVLTF. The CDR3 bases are TGTGCCAGCAGCTTCCAGGGGTCTGGGGCCAACGTCCTGACTTTC.

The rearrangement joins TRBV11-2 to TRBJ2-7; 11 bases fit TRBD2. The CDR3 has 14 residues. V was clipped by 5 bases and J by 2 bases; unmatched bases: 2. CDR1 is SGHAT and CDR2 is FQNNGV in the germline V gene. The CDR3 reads CASSKTSGAYEQYF. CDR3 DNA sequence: TGTGCCAGCAGCAAGACTAGCGGGGCCTACGAGCAGTACTTC. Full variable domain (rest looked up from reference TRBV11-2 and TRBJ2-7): EAGVAQSPRYKIIEKRQSVAFWCNPISGHATLYWYQQILGQGPKLLIQFQNNGVVDDSQLPKDRFSAERLKGVDSTLKIQPAKLEDSAVYLCASSKTSGAYEQYFGPGTRLTVT.

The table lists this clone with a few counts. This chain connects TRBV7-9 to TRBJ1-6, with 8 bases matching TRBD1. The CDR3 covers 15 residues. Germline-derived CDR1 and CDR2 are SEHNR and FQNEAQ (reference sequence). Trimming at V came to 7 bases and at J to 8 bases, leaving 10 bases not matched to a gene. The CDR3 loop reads CASTTGGTVDSPLHF. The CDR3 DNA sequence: TGTGCCAGCACCACAGGGGGGACAGTCGATTCACCCCTCCACTTT.

This CDR3 is CASSPHGQGSTGELFF. For the CDR3, the DNA is TGTGCCAGCAGCCCCCACGGACAGGGGAGCACCGGGGAGCTGTTTTTT. J is TRBJ2-2 and V is TRBV9, with TRBD1 matching 9 bases. The trim removed 4 bases at V and 4 bases at J, leaving 8 bases unmatched. CDR3 length: 16 residues. Germline V CDR1 and CDR2: SGDLS, YYNGEE.

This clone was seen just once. The CDR3 region is CASSWAGDNTEAFF. CDR3 DNA sequence: TGTGCCAGCAGCTGGGCAGGGGACAACACTGAAGCTTTCTTT. The genes are TRBV9 and TRBJ1-1; D is perhaps TRBD1 (6 bases). V was pared by 4 bases and J by 2 bases, with 12 bases between. The CDR3 is 14 amino acids. Germline CDR1 and CDR2: SGDLS and YYNGEE.

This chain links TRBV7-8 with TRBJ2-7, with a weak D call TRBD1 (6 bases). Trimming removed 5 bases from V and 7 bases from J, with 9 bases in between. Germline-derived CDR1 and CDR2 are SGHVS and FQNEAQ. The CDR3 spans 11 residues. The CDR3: CASSSRGEQYF. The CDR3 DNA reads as TGTGCCAGCAGCAGTAGGGGGGAGCAGTACTTC.

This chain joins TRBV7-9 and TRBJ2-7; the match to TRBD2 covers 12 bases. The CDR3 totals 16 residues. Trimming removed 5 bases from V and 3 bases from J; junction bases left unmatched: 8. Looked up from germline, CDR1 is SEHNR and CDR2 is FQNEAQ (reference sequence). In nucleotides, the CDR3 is TGTGCCAGCAGCCCAAGACTAGCGGGGGCGTACTACGAGCAGTACTTC. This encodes CASSPRLAGAYYEQYF. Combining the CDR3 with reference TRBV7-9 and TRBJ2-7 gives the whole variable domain DTGVSQNPRHKITKRGQNVTFRCDPISEHNRLYWYRQTLGQGPEFLTYFQNEAQLEKSRLLSDRFSAERPKGSFSTLEIQRTEQGDSAMYLCASSPRLAGAYYEQYFGPGTRLTVT.

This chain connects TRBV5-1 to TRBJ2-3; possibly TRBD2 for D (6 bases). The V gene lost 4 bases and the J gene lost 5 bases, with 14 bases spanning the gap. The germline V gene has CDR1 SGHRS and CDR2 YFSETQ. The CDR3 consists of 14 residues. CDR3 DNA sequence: TGCGCCAGCAGCCCTGGGGCGGGGAGAGATACGCAGTATTTT. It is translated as CASSPGAGRDTQYF.

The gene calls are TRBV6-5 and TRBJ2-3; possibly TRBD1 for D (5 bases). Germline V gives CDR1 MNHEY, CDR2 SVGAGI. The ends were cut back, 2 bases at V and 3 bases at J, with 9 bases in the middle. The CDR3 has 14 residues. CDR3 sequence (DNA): TGTGCCAGCAGTTACGGGGCTGGTACAGATACGCAGTATTTT. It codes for CASSYGAGTDTQYF.